The 13 T cell receptor beta chains below all came from one sample that was sequenced in a study of T cells after yellow fever vaccination. TCRdb re-analysed the 5' RACE reads in MiXCR, keeping a single row per CDR3 protein. The sample includes more than 65,000 distinct CDR3 sequences, around 7.9% of them seen just once. Sequenced here: CD8+ T cells sorted from PBMCs, sampled 10 days after the first yellow fever vaccination. The receptors come from a man between 18 and 35 years old who received the YFV17D yellow fever vaccine.

On this clonotype: Just one base apart from a much larger clone, this may be a read error. This chain connects TRBV19 to TRBJ2-1; TRBD2 aligns across 7 bases. In germline, CDR1 is LNHDA, CDR2 SQIVND (reference sequence). This CDR3 has 16 residues. The CDR3 coding sequence is TGTGCCAGTAGTCCCCTCGACACGCTTAAGCGGGATGAGCGGTTCTTC. This translates into CASSPLDTLKRDERFF.

This clonotype was seen repeatedly, ten times or more. The V call is TRBV4-2, the J call TRBJ1-1, with a tentative D call TRBD1 (6 bases). The CDR3 has 13 amino acids. CDR1 is LGHNA, CDR2 YNFKEQ, per germline. Trimming stripped 7 bases from V and 3 bases from J, with 12 bases between. CDR3 amino acids: CASIKTGHTEAFF. The CDR3 nucleotides are TGTGCCAGCATCAAAACAGGGCACACTGAAGCTTTCTTT.

This clonotype turned up a few times. The chain recombines TRBV6-1 with TRBJ2-5; a possible D gene is TRBD2 (5 bases). Germline values: CDR1 MNHNS, CDR2 SASEGT. This CDR3 region has 15 residues. With 6 bases removed from V and 2 bases from J, the gap between germline ends came to 16 bases. The CDR3 coding sequence is TGTGCCAGCAGCCCAACCTCCGGGATACAAGAGACCCAGTACTTC. This sequence encodes CASSPTSGIQETQYF.

CDR3: CASSSGDRGKGGYTF. CDR3 nucleotides: TGTGCCAGCAGTTCCGGGGACAGGGGGAAGGGTGGCTACACCTTC. The V and J genes are TRBV27 and TRBJ1-2; TRBD1 aligns across 11 bases. Germline V gene lookup returns CDR1 MNHEY and CDR2 SMNVEV (reference sequence). The trim removed 4 bases at V and 7 bases at J, leaving 8 bases unmatched. CDR3 length equals 15 residues.

In this sample, this clonotype turned up many times. The chain links TRBV11-2 to TRBJ1-3; D is possibly TRBD1 (5 bases). Germline-derived CDR1 and CDR2 are SGHAT and FQNNGV. The CDR3 covers 15 residues. V was clipped by 3 bases and J by 5 bases, with 14 bases between them. CDR3 coding DNA: TGTGCCAGCAGCTTGTTCTTTGGGGGTAGAAACACCATATATTTT. It encodes CASSLFFGGRNTIYF. Filled out from reference TRBV11-2 and TRBJ1-3, the complete variable domain reads EAGVAQSPRYKIIEKRQSVAFWCNPISGHATLYWYQQILGQGPKLLIQFQNNGVVDDSQLPKDRFSAERLKGVDSTLKIQPAKLEDSAVYLCASSLFFGGRNTIYFGEGSWLTVV.

This clonotype was detected only a few times. The chain carries TRBV7-9 and TRBJ2-5; unclear D gene. CDR1 is SEHNR, CDR2 FQNEAQ, per germline (reference sequence). The CDR3 is 12 residues long. The ends were cut back, 0 bases at V and 5 bases at J, with 4 bases in the middle. CDR3 in DNA: TGTGCCAGCAGCTTAGCAACGGAGACCCAGTACTTC. Translation: CASSLATETQYF.

In this sample, this clonotype turned up a few times. This chain links TRBV7-2 with TRBJ1-2, with 8 nucleotides matching TRBD1. The J segment lost 7 bases and the V segment lost 4 bases, leaving 5 bases of the junction unmatched. The germline V gene encodes CDR1 SGHTA and CDR2 FQGNSA. This CDR3 has 13 amino acids. The CDR3 loop reads CASSWGQEGGYTF. The CDR3 DNA is TGTGCCAGCAGCTGGGGACAGGAAGGTGGCTACACCTTC.

This clonotype occurred many times. The chain carries TRBV9 and TRBJ1-2; TRBD1 matches 7 bases. This CDR3 is built from 15 residues. Germline assignment: CDR1 SGDLS and CDR2 YYNGEE. Unmatched junction bases numbered 5, after V lost 3 bases and J lost 0 bases. This CDR3 is CASSAGDSPNYGYTF. In DNA form, the CDR3 reads TGTGCCAGCAGCGCCGGGGACAGCCCTAACTATGGCTACACCTTC.

This clonotype was counted many times. J is TRBJ2-3 and V is TRBV6-1, with 9 bases fitting TRBD1. From germline, CDR1 is MNHNS and CDR2 SASEGT. V was clipped by 3 bases and J by 4 bases; unmatched bases: 5. The CDR3 has 15 amino acids. The CDR3 reads CASSEMDRGSDTQYF. Here the CDR3 DNA reads TGTGCCAGCAGTGAGATGGACAGGGGTTCAGATACGCAGTATTTT.

In the case of this clonotype: With a much larger clone just one base away, this may be a read error. V gene TRBV4-1 combines with J gene TRBJ1-2, with a weak D call TRBD1 (5 bases). The CDR3 spans 16 residues. CDR1 is MGHRA and CDR2 is YSYEKL in the germline V gene. CDR3 sequence reads: CARSQEAGHGPYGYTF. The CDR3 coding sequence is TGCGCCAGGAGCCAAGAGGCAGGACACGGACCCTATGGCTACACCTTC.

Ten or more counts support this clonotype. The chain uses TRBV29-1 and TRBJ2-2, with a possible D match to TRBD1 (6 bases). Trimming shortened V by 7 bases and J by 7 bases, and 19 bases separated the two germline ends. Germline V gene sequence: CDR1 SQVTM, CDR2 ANQGSEA. The CDR3 is 14 residues long. This CDR3 reads CSGEHPHRVGELFF. The CDR3, as DNA: TGCAGCGGCGAACACCCCCACAGGGTCGGGGAGCTGTTTTTT.

The CDR3 is CASSQDERVSTDTQYF. The CDR3 coding sequence is TGTGCCAGCAGCCAAGACGAGCGGGTGAGCACAGATACGCAGTATTTT. J is TRBJ2-3 and V is TRBV4-2; a possible D gene is TRBD2 (6 bases). This CDR3 comprises 16 residues. V lost 0 bases, J lost 0 bases, and 10 bases lay in between. Germline V CDR1 and CDR2: LGHNA, YNFKEQ.

This clonotype was counted many times. This chain joins TRBV5-1 and TRBJ2-7, with TRBD1 matching over 11 bases. Germline values: CDR1 SGHRS, CDR2 YFSETQ. The CDR3 has 15 residues. The V segment lost 4 bases and the J segment 1 base; nucleotides outside the gene matches: 4. CDR3 sequence reads: CASSGDRGTSYEQYF. The CDR3 nucleotides are TGCGCCAGCAGCGGGGACAGGGGGACATCCTACGAGCAGTACTTC.